This paragraph reports one TCR beta chain. Antigen specificity is unknown. The data are from a study of beta chain features in type 1 diabetes. The authors reverse transcribed all of the isolated RNA, so sequencing captured expressed TCRB transcripts. TCRdb's table, derived via immunoSEQ multiplex PCR, lists solely in-frame clones and lacks some. The repertoire has around 500,000 clones, approximately 30% of them found once; the top ten carry about 0.065%. V lost 6 bases, J lost 5 bases, and 6 bases stayed unmatched. The CDR3 runs 13 residues. CDR1 MNHEY and CDR2 SMNVEV come from the germline V gene (reference sequence). Study-wide points: A closer apparent resemblance between naive, central memory and Treg TCRB repertoires was seen in patients than in healthy donors.

The receptor comes from a man aged 18 to 29 in good health. V usage is TRBV27 and J usage is TRBJ1-1; 7 bases align to TRBD1. Sequencing was done on a sample of naive CD4+ T cells from blood. In DNA, the CDR3 is TGTGCCAGCAGCCTACAGGGGAGGACTGAAGCTTTCTTT. Protein product: CASSLQGRTEAFF.